This T cell receptor (beta chain) was observed in a study of CD8 T cells in Susac syndrome (dated by TCRdb to about 2019). General notes on the study: The study used repertoire sequencing to test whether antigen drove CD8+ T cell activation and differentiation in Susac syndrome. The paper as a whole reports these results and caveats: The number of individuals in the TCR sequencing and HLA analysis was recognized as being relatively small.

Regarding this clonotype: No antigen is known for it. The junction departs from the called germline gene at one end, perhaps through a read error.

Including the terminal cysteine and phenylalanine, the CDR3 comprises 15 residues. Only CDR3 DNA remains: 45 bases, in frame from the first base. From the germline V gene (reference sequence), CDR1 is SSHAT and CDR2 is FNYEAQ. RNA was extracted using the RNeasy kit, and about 0.5 to 1 ug of the RNA was reverse transcribed with random hexamers. TCR beta CDR3 regions were amplified with the immunoSEQ multiplex PCR assay covering 54 Vbeta and 13 Jbeta segments. PCR amplification bias was corrected using a synthetic template baseline for primer optimization and computational correction. Turning to the authors' computational methods: Reads were annotated to V, D and J genes per IMGT and analyzed with immunoSEQ Analyzer, keeping only productive sequences. Clonality was calculated as one minus the Shannon entropy normalized by log2 of the number of productive unique sequences. For each patient and control, public and private clones were evaluated within the 100 most prevalent clones. Clones were defined as Susac-specific if absent from the healthy and MS cohorts, from 1052 published viral clones and from other ImmuneACCESS disease sequences. TCRdb trimmed public reads at Q25 via fastp, called clones via MiXCR and kept in-frame beta chains. CDR3 protein duplicates are merged, each entry listing the most common genes and DNA. The V and J calls here are based on TCRdb, not the publication. The sample table lists around 200,000 distinct CDR3 sequences, 85% to 95% of them with a count of one. Of the sample, under 0.12% falls within the top ten clones.

Peripheral blood CD8+ and CD4+ T cells from healthy donors, Susac syndrome patients and multiple sclerosis patients were profiled using high-throughput TCR beta sequencing. Healthy donors were included as age- and sex-matched controls. Bulk CD8+ and CD4+ T cells were purified by magnetic negative isolation, while CD8+ TEMRA cells were enriched using FACS. Blood was collected in EDTA tubes and processed within 24 hours, with PBMCs isolated through density gradient centrifugation. PBMCs intended for TCR sequencing were cryopreserved in liquid nitrogen and thawed later in a water bath at 37 degrees C. The sorted or isolated CD4+, CD8+ and CD8+ TEMRA cells reached a purity of at least 90%.

The source of this sequence is a human donor in good health. In this chain, TRBV7-7 is recombined with TRBJ2-1; the D element might be TRBD1 or TRBD2, as each aligns at 6 bases. Sequenced sample: CD4+ T cells from PBMCs. The CDR3 reads as follows: CASSPEGGRGGEQFF. The DNA sequence reads TGTGCTAGCAGCCCCGAGGGGGGACGAGGGGGTGAGCAGTTCTTC.